This TCR beta chain was observed in a study of post-analysis software for immune sequencing data. At the level of the study: There were relapsing-remitting, secondary progressive and progressive-relapsing multiple sclerosis among the disease courses included. Whole-study findings and limits: Four to six TRBV segments were significantly more frequent in patients than in controls. TRBV5-6, TRBV5-1 and TRBV20-1 were among these segments.

cDNA libraries of TCR beta carried unique molecular identifiers. TCRdb redid the calling of the PCR reads with MiXCR, one entry per CDR3 protein. Of around 700,000 distinct CDR3 sequences listed, around 64% are singletons. Trimming stripped 4 bases from V and 1 base from J, with 13 bases between. CDR3 length equals 15 residues. Germline V lookup: CDR1 MGHRA, CDR2 YSYEKL. This clonotype was found a few times. Its specificity is not known. Source material: blood. This clonotype was obtained from a girl aged 2 to 10 with multiple sclerosis. The chain has TRBV4-1 and TRBJ2-5, with D perhaps TRBD2 (6 bases). The CDR3 bases are TGCGCCAGCAGCCTGCACCTAGCGTCCCAAGAGACCCAGTACTTC. Translating gives CASSLHLASQETQYF.